These 17 T cell receptor beta chains originate from one sample sequenced in a study of neurological immune-mediated disorders. Using its own MiXCR run on the 5' RACE reads, TCRdb lists one record per CDR3 protein. The data hold tens of thousands of distinct CDR3 sequences, with around 3.1% observed a single time. Sequenced material: PBMCs. The source of these receptors is a man between 35 and 55 years old with multiple sclerosis.

This clonotype has a count of ten or more. The chain couples TRBV5-1 to TRBJ2-1; D is ambiguous. Germline V gene lookup returns CDR1 SGHRS and CDR2 YFSETQ. Trimming took off 0 bases at V and 9 bases at J, with 4 bases between the two ends. This CDR3 spans 11 amino acids. CDR3: CASSLDGEQFF. DNA of the CDR3: TGCGCCAGCAGCTTGGATGGTGAGCAGTTCTTC.

This clonotype was seen more than once but under ten times. The J gene is TRBJ2-5, the V gene TRBV5-1; D gene ambiguous. V lost 7 bases and J 3 bases, leaving 4 bases between the germline ends. This CDR3 spans 10 amino acids. The germline V gene encodes CDR1 SGHRS and CDR2 YFSETQ. The CDR3 sequence: CASLKETQYF. The DNA for the CDR3 is TGCGCCAGCCTCAAAGAGACCCAGTACTTC.

In its sample, this clonotype was seen many times. The chain couples TRBV5-5 to TRBJ1-4, with D perhaps matching TRBD1 (5 bases). The length of the CDR3 is 18 residues. Germline V gene data show CDR1 as SGHKS and CDR2 as YYEKEE (reference sequence). V was clipped by 1 base and J by 0 bases, with 16 bases between them. CDR3 nucleotide sequence: TGTGCCAGCAGCTTGCACGCCACAGGAGGGGCAACTAATGAAAAACTGTTTTTT. Its translation is CASSLHATGGATNEKLFF.

This clonotype showed up many times. The chain uses TRBV20-1 and TRBJ2-1; D unresolved. Germline V gives CDR1 DFQATT, CDR2 SNEGSKA (reference sequence). The CDR3 contains 12 residues. The ends were cut back, 8 bases at V and 3 bases at J, with 11 bases in the middle. CDR3 sequence (DNA): TGCAGTTCCCCCGGCAACTACAATGAGCAGTTCTTC. Protein product: CSSPGNYNEQFF.

At least ten counts were recorded for this clonotype. The rearrangement links TRBV29-1 to TRBJ2-5, with 7 bases fitting TRBD1. J was trimmed by 4 bases and V by 5 bases; bases with no gene match: 4. The CDR3 covers 12 residues. The germline CDR1 and CDR2 sequences are SQVTM and ANQGSEA. The CDR3 DNA reads as TGCAGCGTTACCGACAGGGCAGAGACCCAGTACTTC. Amino acids: CSVTDRAETQYF.

Many counts were recorded for this clonotype. The chain is built from TRBV7-9 and TRBJ2-7; tentative D call: TRBD1 (6 bases). V dropped 1 base and J dropped 5 bases, with 12 bases sitting between them. This CDR3 contains 14 residues. Germline V CDR1 and CDR2: SEHNR, FQNEAQ (reference sequence). This chain's CDR3 is CASSLGRGKNEQYF. In DNA form, the CDR3 reads TGTGCCAGCAGCTTAGGCAGGGGTAAAAACGAGCAGTACTTC.

There are many counts of this clonotype. The V and J genes are TRBV20-1 and TRBJ2-1; 7 nucleotides align to TRBD1. Germline V gives CDR1 DFQATT, CDR2 SNEGSKA (reference sequence). J gave up 9 bases and V 4 bases, and 9 bases lay outside the gene matches. The CDR3 has 13 amino acids. The CDR3 loop reads CSAKNSGQTEQFF. CDR3 coding DNA: TGCAGTGCTAAAAATTCGGGACAGACTGAGCAGTTCTTC.

The sample holds many counts of this clonotype. This chain links TRBV5-1 with TRBJ2-2; D call uncertain. Germline CDR1 is SGHRS and CDR2 is YFSETQ. V lost 2 bases, J lost 4 bases, and 12 bases lay in between. This CDR3 comprises 15 residues. CDR3 region: CASSFPAGPTGELFF. The CDR3 DNA sequence: TGCGCCAGCAGCTTCCCGGCAGGCCCCACCGGGGAGCTGTTTTTT.

This clonotype came up many times. The chain couples TRBV5-1 to TRBJ1-2; TRBD1 matches at 9 bases. Germline trimming cut 7 bases from V and 0 bases from J; bases unmatched to any gene: 4. The germline gives CDR1 SGHRS, CDR2 YFSETQ. The CDR3 contains 14 residues. In nucleotides, the CDR3 is TGCGCCAGCGGACAGGGGCTTACTAACTATGGCTACACCTTC. The encoded protein is CASGQGLTNYGYTF.

This clonotype was observed many times. The chain employs TRBV20-1 and TRBJ1-3; no clear D. V was clipped by 1 base and J by 9 bases, with 10 bases between them. Germline assignment: CDR1 DFQATT and CDR2 SNEGSKA (reference sequence). This CDR3 spans 12 amino acids. CDR3 sequence: CSARVGLGTIYF. CDR3 sequence (DNA): TGCAGTGCTAGAGTGGGATTAGGCACCATATATTTT.

This clonotype was detected many times. In DNA, the CDR3 is TGTGCCAGCAGCCGGTTAGTCGGGCAAGCTTTCTTT. Translated, it gives CASSRLVGQAFF. The V call is TRBV14, the J call TRBJ1-1; D unresolved. V was pared by 4 bases and J by 9 bases, with 12 bases between. The germline V gene encodes CDR1 SGHDN and CDR2 FVKESK. The CDR3 loop spans 12 amino acids.

At least ten counts were recorded for this clonotype. This rearrangement joins TRBV20-1 to TRBJ1-2; D unclear. This CDR3 is built from 11 residues. In germline, CDR1 is DFQATT, CDR2 SNEGSKA (reference sequence). V shed 6 bases and J shed 9 bases, with 14 bases lying between them. The CDR3 protein is CSAPDRGSYTF. DNA for the CDR3: TGCAGTGCCCCGGATCGGGGTAGCTACACCTTC.

In this sample, this clonotype turned up many times. The CDR3 coding sequence is TGTGCCAGCAGTTTAGGCGGACCGGGACTAGCGGGAGACATGGGCGAGCAGTACTTC. Translated: CASSLGGPGLAGDMGEQYF. This chain connects TRBV27 to TRBJ2-7; 14 nucleotides agree with TRBD2. CDR1 and CDR2 from the germline V gene are MNHEY and SMNVEV (reference sequence). This CDR3 comprises 19 residues. Trimming at V came to 2 bases and at J to 6 bases, leaving 15 bases not matched to a gene.

The sample holds many counts of this clonotype. J is TRBJ1-2 and V is TRBV5-1; TRBD1 matches at 7 bases. The junction had 13 bases not matched to a gene; V was cut back by 4 bases and J by 4 bases. Germline CDR1 SGHRS, CDR2 YFSETQ. The CDR3 covers 16 residues. The CDR3 sequence is CASSRGTAFPSYGYTF. Here the CDR3 DNA reads TGCGCCAGCAGCCGCGGGACAGCATTTCCCTCCTATGGCTACACCTTC.

This clonotype has a handful of counts. The germline gene is not matched at one end of the junction; a read error may be the cause. The J gene is TRBJ1-6, the V gene TRBV5-1; 8 positions agree with TRBD1. Germline CDR1 is SGHRS and CDR2 is YFSETQ. This CDR3 region has 15 residues. The chain's CDR3 is CASRQTGAWDSTLNF. The CDR3 DNA reads as TGCGCCAGCAGACAGACAGGGGCCTGGGATTCAACCCTCAACTTT.

This clonotype has ten or more counts. This chain joins TRBV20-1 and TRBJ2-7, with D possibly being TRBD2 (6 bases). Trimming pared 6 bases from V and 6 bases from J, leaving 9 bases between. CDR1 and CDR2 (germline): DFQATT, SNEGSKA (reference sequence). The CDR3 extends over 10 amino acids. CDR3 sequence (DNA): TGCAGTGCACTCGGGGGCGAGCAGTACTTC. Translation: CSALGGEQYF.

This clonotype was recorded at least ten times. The chain combines TRBV6-5 with TRBJ2-4, with TRBD1 matching 7 bases. V shed 6 bases, J shed 9 bases, and the junction held 8 bases outside the gene matches. The CDR3 contains 13 residues. CDR1 is MNHEY and CDR2 is SVGAGI in the germline V gene. The DNA of the CDR3 is TGTGCCAGCAGAGAGACAGGGTCAGCCATTCAGTACTTC. It is translated as CASRETGSAIQYF.